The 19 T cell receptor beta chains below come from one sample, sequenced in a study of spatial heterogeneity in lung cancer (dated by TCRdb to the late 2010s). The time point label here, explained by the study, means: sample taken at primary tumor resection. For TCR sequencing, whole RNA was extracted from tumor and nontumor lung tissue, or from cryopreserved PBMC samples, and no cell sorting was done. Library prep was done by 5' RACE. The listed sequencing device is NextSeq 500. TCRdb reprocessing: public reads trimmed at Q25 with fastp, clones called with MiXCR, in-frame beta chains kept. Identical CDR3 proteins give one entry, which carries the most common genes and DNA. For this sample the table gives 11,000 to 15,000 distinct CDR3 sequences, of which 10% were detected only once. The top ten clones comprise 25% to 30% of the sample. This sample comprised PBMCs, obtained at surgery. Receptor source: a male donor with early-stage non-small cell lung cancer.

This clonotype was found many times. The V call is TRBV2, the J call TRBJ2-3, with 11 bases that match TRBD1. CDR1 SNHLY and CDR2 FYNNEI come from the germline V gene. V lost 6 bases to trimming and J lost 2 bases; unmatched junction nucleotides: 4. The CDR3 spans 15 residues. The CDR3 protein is CASRKDRGHTDTQYF. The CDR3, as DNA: TGTGCCAGCAGGAAGGACAGGGGGCACACAGATACGCAGTATTTT. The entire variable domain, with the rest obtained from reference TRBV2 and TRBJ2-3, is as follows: EPEVTQTPSHQVTQMGQEVILRCVPISNHLYFYWYRQILGQKVEFLVSFYNNEISEKSEIFDDQFSVERPDGSNFTLKIRSTKLEDSAMYFCASRKDRGHTDTQYFGPGTRLTVL.

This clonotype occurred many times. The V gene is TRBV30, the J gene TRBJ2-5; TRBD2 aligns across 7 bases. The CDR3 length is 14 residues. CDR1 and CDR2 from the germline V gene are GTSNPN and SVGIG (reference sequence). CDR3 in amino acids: CASQPGLGGRAQYF. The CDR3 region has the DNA TGTGCGTCTCAACCGGGGCTAGGAGGGAGGGCCCAGTACTTC.

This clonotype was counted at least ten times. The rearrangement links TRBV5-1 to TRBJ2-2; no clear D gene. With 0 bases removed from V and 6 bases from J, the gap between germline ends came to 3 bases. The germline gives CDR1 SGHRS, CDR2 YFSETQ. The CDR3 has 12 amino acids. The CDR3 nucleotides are TGCGCCAGCAGCTTGGGGGCCGGGGAGCTGTTTTTT. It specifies CASSLGAGELFF.

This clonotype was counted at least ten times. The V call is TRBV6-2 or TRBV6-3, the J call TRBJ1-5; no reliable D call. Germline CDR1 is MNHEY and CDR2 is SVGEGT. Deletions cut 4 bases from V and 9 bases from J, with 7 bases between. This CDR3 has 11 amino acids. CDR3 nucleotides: TGTGCCAGCAGTTCACCATGGCCCCAGCATTTT. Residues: CASSSPWPQHF.

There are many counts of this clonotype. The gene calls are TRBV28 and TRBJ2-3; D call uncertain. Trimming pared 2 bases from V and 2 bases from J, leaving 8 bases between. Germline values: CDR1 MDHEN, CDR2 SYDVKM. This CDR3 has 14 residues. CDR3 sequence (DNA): TGTGCCAGCAGTTTAGGCGGCAACACAGATACGCAGTATTTT. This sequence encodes CASSLGGNTDTQYF. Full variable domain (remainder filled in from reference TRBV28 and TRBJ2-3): DVKVTQSSRYLVKRTGEKVFLECVQDMDHENMFWYRQDPGLGLRLIYFSYDVKMKEKGDIPEGYSVSREKKERFSLILESASTNQTSMYLCASSLGGNTDTQYFGPGTRLTVL.

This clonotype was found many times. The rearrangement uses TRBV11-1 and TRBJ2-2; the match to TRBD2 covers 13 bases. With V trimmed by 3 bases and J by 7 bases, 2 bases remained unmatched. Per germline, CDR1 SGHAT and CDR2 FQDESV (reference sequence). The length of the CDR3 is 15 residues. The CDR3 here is CASSFGLAGVGELFF. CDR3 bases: TGTGCCAGCAGCTTTGGACTAGCGGGAGTCGGGGAGCTGTTTTTT.

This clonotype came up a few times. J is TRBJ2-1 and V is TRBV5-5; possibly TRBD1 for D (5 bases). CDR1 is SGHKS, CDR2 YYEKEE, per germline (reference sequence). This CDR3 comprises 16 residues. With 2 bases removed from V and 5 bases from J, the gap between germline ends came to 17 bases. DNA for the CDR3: TGTGCCAGCAGCTTTGAGCTGGGGCAACCTAACAATGAGCAGTTCTTC. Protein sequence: CASSFELGQPNNEQFF. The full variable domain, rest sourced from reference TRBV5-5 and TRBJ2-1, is DAGVTQSPTHLIKTRGQQVTLRCSPISGHKSVSWYQQVLGQGPQFIFQYYEKEERGRGNFPDRFSARQFPNYSSELNVNALLLGDSALYLCASSFELGQPNNEQFFGPGTRLTVL.

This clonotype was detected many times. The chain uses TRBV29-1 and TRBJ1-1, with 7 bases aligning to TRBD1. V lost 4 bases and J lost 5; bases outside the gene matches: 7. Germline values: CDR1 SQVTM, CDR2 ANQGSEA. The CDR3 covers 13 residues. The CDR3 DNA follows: TGCAGCGTTGTGCAGGGGGTGGTTACTGAAGCTTTCTTT. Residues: CSVVQGVVTEAFF.

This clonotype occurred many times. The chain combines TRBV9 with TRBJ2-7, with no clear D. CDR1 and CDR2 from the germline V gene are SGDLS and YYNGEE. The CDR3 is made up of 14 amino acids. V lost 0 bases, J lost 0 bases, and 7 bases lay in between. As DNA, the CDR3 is TGTGCCAGCAGCGTAGGGTCCAGCTCCTACGAGCAGTACTTC. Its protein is CASSVGSSSYEQYF.

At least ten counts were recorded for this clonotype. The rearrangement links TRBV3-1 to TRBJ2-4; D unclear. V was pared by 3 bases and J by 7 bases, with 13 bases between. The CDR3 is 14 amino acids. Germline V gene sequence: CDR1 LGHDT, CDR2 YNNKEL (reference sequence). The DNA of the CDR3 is TGTGCCAGCAGCCAGGGTGGGGATTCGAACATTCAGTACTTC. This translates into CASSQGGDSNIQYF.

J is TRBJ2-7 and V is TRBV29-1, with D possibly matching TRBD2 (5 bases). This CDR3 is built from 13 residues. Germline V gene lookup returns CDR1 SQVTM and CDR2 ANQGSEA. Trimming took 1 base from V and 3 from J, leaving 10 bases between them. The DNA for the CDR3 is TGCAGCGTTGAAGTGGCGGGCCTCTACGAGCAGTACTTC. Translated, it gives CSVEVAGLYEQYF.

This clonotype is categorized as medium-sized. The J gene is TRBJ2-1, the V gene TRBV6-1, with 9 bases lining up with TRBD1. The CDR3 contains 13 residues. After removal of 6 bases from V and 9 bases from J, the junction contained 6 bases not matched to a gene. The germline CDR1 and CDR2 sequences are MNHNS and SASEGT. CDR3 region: CASSRDRVGEQFF. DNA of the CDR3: TGTGCCAGCAGCCGGGACAGGGTCGGTGAGCAGTTCTTC.

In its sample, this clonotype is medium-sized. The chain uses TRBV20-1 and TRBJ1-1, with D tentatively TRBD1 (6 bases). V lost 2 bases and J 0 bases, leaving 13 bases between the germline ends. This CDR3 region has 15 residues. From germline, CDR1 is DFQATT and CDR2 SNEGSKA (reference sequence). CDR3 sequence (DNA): TGCAGTGCTAGACAAGCCAGGGGTGTGAACACTGAAGCTTTCTTT. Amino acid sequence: CSARQARGVNTEAFF.

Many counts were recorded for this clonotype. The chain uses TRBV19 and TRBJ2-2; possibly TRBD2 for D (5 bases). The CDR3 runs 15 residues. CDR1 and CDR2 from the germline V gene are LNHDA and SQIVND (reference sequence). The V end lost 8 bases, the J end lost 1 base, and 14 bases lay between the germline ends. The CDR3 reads CASSGWTENTGELFF. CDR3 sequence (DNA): TGTGCCAGTTCGGGATGGACTGAGAACACCGGGGAGCTGTTTTTT.

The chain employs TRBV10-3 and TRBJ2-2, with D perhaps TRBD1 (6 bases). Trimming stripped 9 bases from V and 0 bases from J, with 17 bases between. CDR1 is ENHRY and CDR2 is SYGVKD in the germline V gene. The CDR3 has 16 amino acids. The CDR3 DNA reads TGTGCCATGAAACCTTCATCAGGGGCGAACACCGGGGAGCTGTTTTTT. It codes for CAMKPSSGANTGELFF.

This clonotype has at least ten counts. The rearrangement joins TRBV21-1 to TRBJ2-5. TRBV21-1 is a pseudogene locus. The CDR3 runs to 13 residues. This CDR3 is CASSKATDETQYF. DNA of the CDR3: TGTGCCAGCAGCAAAGCGACAGACGAGACCCAGTACTTC.

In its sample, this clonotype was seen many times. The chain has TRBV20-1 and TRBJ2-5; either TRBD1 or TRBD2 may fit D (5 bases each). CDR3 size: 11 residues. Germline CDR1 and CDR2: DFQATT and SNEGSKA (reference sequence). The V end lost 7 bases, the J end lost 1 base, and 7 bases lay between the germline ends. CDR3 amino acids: CSGGVQETQYF. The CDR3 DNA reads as TGCAGTGGAGGGGTCCAAGAGACCCAGTACTTC.

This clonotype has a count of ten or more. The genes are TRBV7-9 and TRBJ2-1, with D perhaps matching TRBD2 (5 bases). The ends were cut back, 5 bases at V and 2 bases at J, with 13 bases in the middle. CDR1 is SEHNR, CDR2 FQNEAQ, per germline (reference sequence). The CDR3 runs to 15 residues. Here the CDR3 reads CASSPPDSAYNEQFF. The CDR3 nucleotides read TGTGCCAGCAGCCCGCCGGACTCGGCCTACAATGAGCAGTTCTTC. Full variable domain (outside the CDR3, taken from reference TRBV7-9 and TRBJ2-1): DTGVSQNPRHKITKRGQNVTFRCDPISEHNRLYWYRQTLGQGPEFLTYFQNEAQLEKSRLLSDRFSAERPKGSFSTLEIQRTEQGDSAMYLCASSPPDSAYNEQFFGPGTRLTVL.

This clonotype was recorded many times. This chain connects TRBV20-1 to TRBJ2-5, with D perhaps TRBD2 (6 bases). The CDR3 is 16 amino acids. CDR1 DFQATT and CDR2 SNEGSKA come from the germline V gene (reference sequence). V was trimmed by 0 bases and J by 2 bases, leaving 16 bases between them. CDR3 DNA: TGCAGTGCTAGAGATCATAGGTCGGGAGTTCAAGAGACCCAGTACTTC. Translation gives CSARDHRSGVQETQYF.